Listed below are T cell receptor beta chains from one sample, sequenced in a study of response to subunit inactivated influenza vaccine. TCRdb passed the RT-PCR reads through MiXCR, listing each CDR3 protein once. The sample records over 450,000 distinct CDR3 sequences, 13% being singletons. The material was PBMCs from blood, obtained 40 to 50 days after vaccination. Receptor source: a man aged 50 or older who received an inactivated influenza vaccine. The CDR3 runs from the conserved cysteine through the conserved F or W.

>TRBV29-1|TRBJ2-3
CSVDLPGRSATDTQYF
>TRBV10-3|TRBJ2-1
CAIRSGTGYNEQFF
>TRBV7-9|TRBJ1-6
CASSSRVGSPLHF
>TRBV7-9|TRBJ2-1
CASSFRTGGYNEQFF
>TRBV13|TRBJ2-5
CASSSGLAVQETQYF
>TRBV27|TRBJ2-2
CASSSLVARGSGELFF
>TRBV20-1|TRBJ2-3
CSASRDTPRDTQYF
>TRBV7-6|TRBJ2-3
CASSSLQSTDTQYF
>TRBV20-1|TRBJ2-5
CCARVLAGGPLQETQYF
>TRBV9|TRBJ1-5
CASSVGGVGNQPQHF
>TRBV12-3/TRBV12-4|TRBJ2-2
CASSRPLGELFF
>TRBV10-3|TRBJ1-2
CAISQDKNYGYTF
>TRBV7-4|TRBJ1-5
CASSPIGPDQPQHF
>TRBV10-3|TRBJ2-1
CAISEELVDEQFF
>TRBV6-1|TRBJ1-2
CASKSGRRADGYTF
>TRBV4-3|TRBJ2-1
CASSQVLGPTNEQFF
>TRBV11-3|TRBJ2-2
CASSQRGAGELFF
>TRBV7-3|TRBJ2-1
CASSPRGLARSYNEQFF
>TRBV20-1|TRBJ2-1
CSAYSLGGNEQFF
>TRBV29-1|TRBJ2-7
CSVEETSSPNEQYF
>TRBV5-1|TRBJ2-7
CASSLDAPGGTYEQYF
>TRBV12-3/TRBV12-4|TRBJ1-5
CASTLGVQPQHF
>TRBV5-1|TRBJ2-7
CASAERQGHEQYF
>TRBV6-5|TRBJ1-1
CASSYSIQGSTEAFF
>TRBV5-1|TRBJ1-1
CASSLNRGRLMNTEAFF
>TRBV7-9|TRBJ2-3
CASSPTPGQLTDTQYF
>TRBV7-8|TRBJ2-7
CASSLGQQGAREQYF
>TRBV7-3|TRBJ2-1
CASSLIGIGSEQFF
>TRBV6-2/TRBV6-3|TRBJ1-1
CASMWDNLNTEAFF
>TRBV6-2/TRBV6-3|TRBJ1-2
CASGDRASGRNYGYTF
>TRBV5-1|TRBJ2-5
CASREDAGPQETQYF
>TRBV4-2|TRBJ2-5
CASSQALSEETQYF
>TRBV20-1|TRBJ1-1
CSAGNEAWDTEAFF
>TRBV6-5|TRBJ2-3
CASSYTTGAPDTQYF
>TRBV7-9|TRBJ2-4
CASSSVAEGKNIQYF
>TRBV12-3/TRBV12-4|TRBJ2-6
CASTPWGHTLSGANVLTF
>TRBV12-3/TRBV12-4|TRBJ1-2
CASRGGRRAAVSGYTF
>TRBV3-1|TRBJ2-6
CASSQGFSGANVLTF
>TRBV20-1|TRBJ2-5
CSSICPLQETQYF
>TRBV3-1|TRBJ2-7
CASSPGQGGTTYEQYF
>TRBV7-8|TRBJ2-5
CASSLGQGWQETQYF
>TRBV5-1|TRBJ1-2
CASSSSGTGLYTF
>TRBV7-3|TRBJ2-1
CASSLTHNEQFF
>TRBV18|TRBJ2-6
CASSPTRPSGANVLTF
>TRBV20-1|TRBJ2-1
CSARGDRGNEQFF
>TRBV7-2|TRBJ2-5
CASSLLQGLSF
>TRBV5-1|TRBJ2-5
CASRDSGGGETQYF
>TRBV12-3/TRBV12-4|TRBJ1-5
CASSYKGQVHSNQPQHF
>TRBV3-1|TRBJ1-2
CASSQPGTGDGYTF
>TRBV29-1|TRBJ2-1
CSVEPRLAKPNEQFF
>TRBV20-1|TRBJ2-7
CSARGALTKTGRLRGQYF
>TRBV12-3/TRBV12-4|TRBJ2-2
CASSPREGANTGELFF
>TRBV15|TRBJ2-3
CATSRVRSGTDTQYF
>TRBV5-1|TRBJ2-2
CASSRSYVGELFF
>TRBV4-3|TRBJ2-3
CASSQAVGGPDTQYF